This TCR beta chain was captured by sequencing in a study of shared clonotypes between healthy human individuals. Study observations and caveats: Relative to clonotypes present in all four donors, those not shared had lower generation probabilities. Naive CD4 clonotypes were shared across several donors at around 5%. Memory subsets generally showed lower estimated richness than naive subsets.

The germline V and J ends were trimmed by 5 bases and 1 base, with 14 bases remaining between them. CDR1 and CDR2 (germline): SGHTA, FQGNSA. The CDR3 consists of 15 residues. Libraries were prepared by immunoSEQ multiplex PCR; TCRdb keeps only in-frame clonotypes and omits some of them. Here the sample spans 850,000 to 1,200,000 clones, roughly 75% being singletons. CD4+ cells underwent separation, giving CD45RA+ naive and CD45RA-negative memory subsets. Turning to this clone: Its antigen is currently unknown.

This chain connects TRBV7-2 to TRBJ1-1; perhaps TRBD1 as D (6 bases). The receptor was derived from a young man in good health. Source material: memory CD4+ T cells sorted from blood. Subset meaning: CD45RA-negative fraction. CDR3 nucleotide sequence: TGTGCCAGCAGCCCAAGGGGGGGCCCGAACACTGAAGCTTTCTTT. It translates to CASSPRGGPNTEAFF.